This record covers a single T cell receptor beta chain. No antigen is known for it. No qualities accompany the bases; no much larger clone lies one base away. This sample is part of a study of shared clonotypes between healthy human individuals (dated by TCRdb to about 2020). The study in broad terms: Two women and three men aged 18 to 49 years were included in the cohort. For each donor, CD4 naive and CD4 memory were each run on three plates, CD8 naive on two plates, and CD8 memory on one plate. The study deeply sequenced blood TCR repertoires of about five healthy adults to estimate repertoire size and the extent of clonotype sharing between individuals. Different laboratories and diverse techniques were used to prepare libraries and sequence TCR repertoires, to increase sequencing depth and limit assay-specific biases. Per donor, leukapheresis produced somewhere between about 0.85 and 9.5 billion PBMCs.

Using the deep immunoSEQ assay, multiplex PCR amplified TCR CDR3 regions from genomic DNA. For each cell subset, the extracted genomic DNA was distributed evenly across all wells of several immunoSEQ 96-well plates, and each plate served as one replicate. For sorted subsets, each replicate PCR was loaded with 200 ng genomic DNA, equivalent to 25,000 to 35,000 T cell genomes. Purified libraries were quantified with a Qubit 3.0 fluorometer, sized on a Bioanalyzer 2100, and re-quantified with the KAPA Library Quantification kit. A separate single-read 150-cycle Illumina NextSeq 550 flow cell was used to sequence each immunoSEQ 96-well plate. The source study handled its data this way. Because the immunoSEQ output held only junctional sequences and lacked quality scores, the filtering could not match the filtering applied to full-length reads. To assign V/J genes and CDR3, sequences were annotated against IMGT germline references using PyIR, a Python wrapper for IgBLAST v1.9. Reads with weak V/J assignments (E-value above 1e-6), missing CDR3, stop codons, out-of-frame junctions, or ambiguous translated residues were removed. V3J clonotypes were defined by identical inferred V gene, J gene, and CDR3 amino acid sequence. Percentage overlap between repertoires was calculated by dividing the number of shared unique clonotypes by the size of the smaller repertoire. Repertoire richness was assessed with RTK rarefaction, the Chao1 estimator, and Recon v2.1 estimates of unobserved clonotypes. Generation probabilities were computed with OLGA for all TCRbeta clonotypes obtained by the gDNA method from four donors. TCRdb retrieved this table from immuneACCESS and kept in-frame rearrangements only. Not all clones are present; in checked studies, unresolved V genes account for under half, and no reason is known for the remainder. Clonal size and the V and J genes are those of that table, whereas D and trimming came from the DNA. Across this sample there are 2 million to 2.5 million clones, with about 94% seen only once. About 1.1% of the sample lies in the top ten.

Beyond this particular receptor, the publication reports: Estimated clonotype richness was generally larger for naive than for memory subsets. Sampling was limited to blood, and TCR repertoires in tissue likely differ from TCR repertoires in blood. Rarefaction of sorted-subset datasets indicated incomplete sequencing despite the large sequencing depth. Compared with non-shared clonotypes, the clonotypes found in all four sorted-subset donors had higher generation probabilities. Sharing across four donors was observed for 4.5% to 6.5% of naive CD4, over 3% of naive CD8, roughly 2.4% of memory CD4, and about 0.4% of memory CD8 clonotypes. Pairwise subsampling indicated that sequencing depth was expected to affect the degree of clonotype sharing among donors. The genetic and exposure-history diversity represented was limited by the small number of donors.

Based on the germline V gene, the CDR1 and CDR2 sequences are SQVTM and ANQGSEA. V is cut by 6 bases and J by 4 bases, and the space between the germline ends is 16 bases. Counted from cysteine to phenylalanine, this CDR3 has 13 amino acids. The DNA shown is the 39-base CDR3, in frame from base 1. CD8 naive samples were obtained by positive selection for CCR7 among CD45RO-negative cells, yielding a CD45RA+CCR7+ population from which TemRA cells were excluded. Healthy HIV-negative adults with no recently reported acute infections or vaccinations were included as donors. All donors were Caucasian adults living in Nashville, Tennessee, USA. Blood was obtained by leukapheresis, after which PBMCs were separated by Ficoll-Histopaque density gradient centrifugation and cryopreserved in liquid nitrogen vapor phase. Analytical flow cytometry was used to check the purity and quantity of each magnetically sorted T cell population. Each sorted fraction had its genomic DNA isolated and then quantified by UV absorbance on a Nanodrop 2000c.

The chain couples TRBV29-1 to TRBJ2-7; the D gene cannot be resolved reliably. Material: naive CD8+ T cells sorted from blood. The cell subset or site label, as the study defines it: CD45RA+CCR7+. The TCR sequence derives from a man aged 18 to 30 in good health. Here the CDR3 is given as CSVQYTITYEQYF. The sequenced DNA: TGCAGCGTACAATACACGATTACTTACGAGCAGTACTTC.